This T cell receptor (beta chain) appears in the sequencing data of a study of blood T cell repertoires in COVID-19. Whole-study context: The United States, Italy and Spain were the sources of the acute and convalescent COVID-19 samples. From T cells, B-cell-depleted T cells, or PBMCs came the material, which was cDNA or gDNA.

The ends lost 5 bases at V and 6 bases at J; junction bases unmatched: 8. The CDR3 consists of 14 residues. Germline V lookup: CDR1 SNHLY, CDR2 FYNNEI. Per the study methods: The authors estimated nucleated cell counts from reference gene primer amplification. Assay: immunoSEQ multiplex PCR; the TCRdb copy retains only in-frame clones and omits some. That table is the source of V, J and clone size, and D and trimming were worked out from the DNA. The sample lists about 370,000 clones, around 87% occurring once. The chain recombines TRBV2 with TRBJ1-2; 8 nucleotides align to TRBD1. Sequencing was performed on peripheral blood. The receptor was derived from a woman in her 30s with COVID-19, enrolled during active disease. The CDR3 sequence: CASSLDRATDGYTF. The CDR3 DNA follows: TGTGCCAGCAGTCTGGACAGGGCTACGGATGGCTACACCTTC.